This entry lists 23 T cell receptor beta chains sequenced from one sample in a study of cytomegalovirus exposure and HLA in healthy donors. Vbeta (60) and Jbeta (13) primers were used in the PCR. Sequencing was performed with immunoSEQ multiplex PCR; in TCRdb, only in-frame clones are kept and a portion is missing. Here the sample spans over 150,000 clones, over 75% being singletons. Sequencing was done on a sample of PBMCs. The source of these receptors is a man aged 40-50 years in good health and CMV-seronegative.

The J gene is TRBJ1-2, the V gene TRBV29-1; no reliable D call. Trimming took 7 bases from V and 7 from J, leaving 13 bases between them. Germline V gene lookup returns CDR1 SQVTM and CDR2 ANQGSEA. The CDR3 is 11 amino acids. The CDR3 nucleotides are TGCAGCGAAAGACTGGTGGGTGGCTACACCTTC. As protein: CSERLVGGYTF.

The chain joins TRBV7-8 to TRBJ1-4; 8 bases agree with TRBD1. The CDR3 length is 15 residues. J gave up 5 bases and V 5 bases, and 7 bases lay outside the gene matches. CDR1 is SGHVS, CDR2 FQNEAQ, per germline. DNA for the CDR3: TGTGCCAGCAGCGATCCAGGGGGCGTGAATGAAAAACTGTTTTTT. It codes for CASSDPGGVNEKLFF. Supplemented by reference TRBV7-8 and TRBJ1-4, the full variable domain reads GAGVSQSPRYKVAKRGQDVALRCDPISGHVSLFWYQQALGQGPEFLTYFQNEAQLDKSGLPSDRFFAERPEGSVSTLKIQRTQQEDSAVYLCASSDPGGVNEKLFFGSGTQLSVL.

The rearrangement joins TRBV5-1 to TRBJ2-3, with 7 bases identical to TRBD2. V dropped 5 bases and J dropped 2; count of bases not matched to a gene: 11. The CDR3 is made up of 16 amino acids. The germline CDR1 and CDR2 sequences are SGHRS and YFSETQ. The CDR3 here is CASRYGRDLYTDTQYF. CDR3 bases: TGCGCCAGCAGGTATGGGAGGGACTTATACACAGATACGCAGTATTTT.

Only one count was recorded for this clone. The gene calls are TRBV29-1 and TRBJ1-2, with 8 positions matching TRBD1. Losses at the gene ends were 4 bases for V and 8 bases for J; bases not matched to a gene: 12. CDR1 SQVTM and CDR2 ANQGSEA come from the germline V gene. The CDR3 covers 14 residues. The CDR3 nucleotides are TGCAGCGTTGTTTACCCAGGGGGCGCGGGGGGCTACACCTTC. Its translation: CSVVYPGGAGGYTF.

The chain links TRBV9 to TRBJ1-2; TRBD1 matches at 11 bases. Germline V gene sequence: CDR1 SGDLS, CDR2 YYNGEE. The J segment lost 7 bases and the V segment lost 3 bases, leaving 8 bases of the junction unmatched. CDR3 length: 15 residues. CDR3 nucleotide sequence: TGTGCCAGCAGCGGACCCGGGACAGGGGGGTTTGGCTACACCTTC. This gives the protein CASSGPGTGGFGYTF.

The chain couples TRBV5-1 to TRBJ2-2, with TRBD2 matching over 8 bases. The J segment lost 3 bases and the V segment lost 4 bases, leaving 8 bases of the junction unmatched. The CDR3 sequence is 16 residues long. CDR1 and CDR2 (germline): SGHRS, YFSETQ. DNA for the CDR3: TGCGCCAGCAGCCCCTTTGTAGCGGGGTACACCGGGGAGCTGTTTTTT. This sequence encodes CASSPFVAGYTGELFF.

V is TRBV6-5 and J is TRBJ2-2; D is unresolved. Trimming took off 4 bases at V and 8 bases at J, with 5 bases between the two ends. This CDR3 spans 11 amino acids. Germline-derived CDR1 and CDR2 are MNHEY and SVGAGI. CDR3 DNA: TGTGCCAGCAGTTTAACTGGGGAGCTGTTTTTT. It translates to CASSLTGELFF.

This clone was found a few times. V is TRBV19 and J is TRBJ1-2; D gene uncertain. This CDR3 comprises 13 residues. Germline CDR1 and CDR2: LNHDA and SQIVND (reference sequence). V was pared by 3 bases and J by 2 bases, with 7 bases between. The CDR3 DNA sequence: TGTGCCAGTAGTATCAATCAGAACTATGGCTACACCTTC. Amino acid sequence: CASSINQNYGYTF.

The rearrangement joins TRBV5-1 to TRBJ2-2; 7 bases map to TRBD2. Per the germline V gene, CDR1 is SGHRS and CDR2 is YFSETQ. This CDR3 is built from 17 residues. Losses at the gene ends were 4 bases for V and 4 bases for J; bases not matched to a gene: 13. This chain's CDR3 is CASSPSQRGGGTGELFF. The CDR3 region has the DNA TGCGCCAGCAGCCCCAGCCAGCGGGGCGGGGGCACCGGGGAGCTGTTTTTT.

The chain uses TRBV5-6 and TRBJ2-5, with D tentatively TRBD2 (5 bases). Trimming left V 5 bases short and J 5 bases short, with 19 bases between. The length of the CDR3 is 15 residues. Germline CDR1 SGHDT, CDR2 YYEEEE. The CDR3, as DNA: TGTGCCAGCAGAGAAACGCACCCGGTAGCGGAGACCCAGTACTTC. It codes for CASRETHPVAETQYF. Drawing the rest from reference TRBV5-6 and TRBJ2-5, the complete variable domain is DAGVTQSPTHLIKTRGQQVTLRCSPKSGHDTVSWYQQALGQGPQFIFQYYEEEERQRGNFPDRFSGHQFPNYSSELNVNALLLGDSALYLCASRETHPVAETQYFGPGTRLLVL.

This clone was found a few times. The chain recombines TRBV5-4 with TRBJ1-2; 8 bases match TRBD1. The CDR3 length is 13 residues. V was clipped by 6 bases and J by 8 bases; unmatched bases: 9. Germline assignment: CDR1 SGHNT and CDR2 YYREEE (reference sequence). The CDR3 is CASNAGQGDGYTF. The DNA of the CDR3 is TGTGCCAGCAACGCCGGACAGGGCGACGGCTACACCTTC. Based on the CDR3 plus reference TRBV5-4 and TRBJ1-2, the full variable domain is ETGVTQSPTHLIKTRGQQVTLRCSSQSGHNTVSWYQQALGQGPQFIFQYYREEENGRGNFPPRFSGLQFPNYSSELNVNALELDDSALYLCASNAGQGDGYTFGSGTRLTVV.

V usage is TRBV4-1 and J usage is TRBJ2-1, with a tentative D call TRBD2 (5 bases). In germline, CDR1 is MGHRA, CDR2 YSYEKL. V gave up 4 bases and J gave up 6 bases, with 16 bases separating them. CDR3 length: 15 amino acids. The CDR3 here is CASSPLGRELNEQFF. DNA of the CDR3: TGCGCCAGCAGCCCCCTTGGGAGAGAGCTCAATGAGCAGTTCTTC.

The rearrangement uses TRBV19 and TRBJ2-1; TRBD1 agrees at 10 bases. CDR1 LNHDA and CDR2 SQIVND come from the germline V gene (reference sequence). CDR3 length: 14 residues. Trimming took 10 bases from V and 4 from J; bases not matched to a gene: 7. CDR3: CATHRDRGYNEQFF. The CDR3 DNA sequence: TGTGCCACTCACCGGGACAGGGGATACAATGAGCAGTTCTTC.

The V gene is TRBV7-2, the J gene TRBJ2-7; 12 bases map to TRBD2. Trimming cost V 5 bases and J 3 bases; bases outside gene matches: 2. CDR1 and CDR2 from the germline V gene are SGHTA and FQGNSA. This CDR3 is built from 14 residues. The CDR3 region has the DNA TGTGCCAGCAGCCGACTAGCGGGGGACTACGAGCAGTACTTC. The encoded protein is CASSRLAGDYEQYF. The complete variable domain, with remaining parts taken from reference TRBV7-2 and TRBJ2-7, reads GAGVSQSPSNKVTEKGKDVELRCDPISGHTALYWYRQSLGQGLEFLIYFQGNSAPDKSGLPSDRFSAERTGGSVSTLTIQRTQQEDSAVYLCASSRLAGDYEQYFGPGTRLTVT.

This clone appeared a single time. V usage is TRBV15 and J usage is TRBJ2-5; 10 positions match TRBD2. V gave up 4 bases and J gave up 5 bases; unmatched junction bases: 10. The CDR3 spans 16 residues. Germline assignment: CDR1 LNHNV and CDR2 YYDKDF (reference sequence). The CDR3 DNA sequence: TGTGCCACCAGCAAATCAAGCGGGGGGGCCGGGGAGACCCAGTACTTC. It encodes CATSKSSGGAGETQYF. Based on the CDR3 plus reference TRBV15 and TRBJ2-5, the full variable domain is DAMVIQNPRYQVTQFGKPVTLSCSQTLNHNVMYWYQQKSSQAPKLLFHYYDKDFNNEADTPDNFQSRRPNTSFCFLDIRSPGLGDTAMYLCATSKSSGGAGETQYFGPGTRLLVL.

For the CDR3, the DNA is TGTGCCAGCAGTGAAGAGGGTTGGCGCACTGAAGCTTTCTTT. It encodes CASSEEGWRTEAFF. The chain carries TRBV6-4 and TRBJ1-1, with D unclear. There are 14 residues in the CDR3. Germline values: CDR1 MRHNA, CDR2 SNTAGT. The V gene lost 3 bases and the J gene lost 4 bases, with 12 bases spanning the gap.

The DNA of the CDR3 is TGTGCCAGCAGCGCCGGTCATTGGAACACCGGGGAGCTGTTTTTT. Protein: CASSAGHWNTGELFF. This rearrangement joins TRBV9 to TRBJ2-2; D is unclear. Between the trimmed V and J ends, which lost 3 bases and 1 base, there was a span of 10 bases. Germline-derived CDR1 and CDR2 are SGDLS and YYNGEE. The CDR3 has 15 residues. Variable domain in full (rest from reference TRBV9 and TRBJ2-2): DSGVTQTPKHLITATGQRVTLRCSPRSGDLSVYWYQQSLDQGLQFLIQYYNGEERAKGNILERFSAQQFPDLHSELNLSSLELGDSALYFCASSAGHWNTGELFFGEGSRLTVL.

The V gene is TRBV6-5, the J gene TRBJ1-4, with TRBD1 as a possible D gene (6 bases). The CDR3 spans 13 residues. CDR1 and CDR2 (germline): MNHEY, SVGAGI. The V end lost 5 bases, the J end lost 7 bases, and 11 bases lay between the germline ends. In DNA, the CDR3 is TGTGCCAGCAGTCCCACAGGGTTTGAAAAACTGTTTTTT. Translating gives CASSPTGFEKLFF.

This clone turned up a few times. This sequence joins TRBV25-1 and TRBJ2-2; D possibly corresponds to TRBD2 (6 bases). V was shortened by 0 bases and J by 4 bases, with 9 bases between the two germline ends. The CDR3 runs to 15 residues. Germline V gene sequence: CDR1 MGHDK, CDR2 SYGVNS. CDR3 sequence reads: CASSEYGEATGELFF. Here the CDR3 DNA reads TGTGCCAGCAGTGAATATGGGGAGGCCACCGGGGAGCTGTTTTTT.

This chain joins TRBV6-6 and TRBJ1-6; D is ambiguous. The CDR3 runs 13 residues. V was clipped by 2 bases and J by 10 bases, with 9 bases between them. CDR1 is MNHNY, CDR2 SVGAGI, per germline (reference sequence). The CDR3 DNA reads TGTGCCAGCAGTTACCGGGAACCCTCACCCCTCCACTTT. Its protein product is CASSYREPSPLHF.

This clone was counted only a few times. Distinct nucleotide sequences in the sample also encode this CDR3. The gene calls are TRBV7-9 and TRBJ2-7, with 11 nucleotides matching TRBD1. With 3 bases clipped from V and 2 bases from J, the junction kept 3 bases outside the gene matches. There are 15 residues in the CDR3. Germline V gene sequence: CDR1 SEHNR, CDR2 FQNEAQ (reference sequence). The CDR3 sequence is CASSLPGQGAYEQYF. CDR3 DNA sequence: TGTGCCAGCAGCTTGCCGGGACAGGGGGCCTACGAGCAGTACTTC.

V and J are TRBV10-3 and TRBJ1-1; a possible D gene is TRBD1 (5 bases). V gave up 10 bases and J gave up 1 base, with 13 bases separating them. The CDR3 length is 13 residues. Germline loops: CDR1 ENHRY, CDR2 SYGVKD. CDR3 sequence (DNA): TGTGCCACCTGGAGGGGCCAGAACACTGAAGCTTTCTTT. It yields the protein CATWRGQNTEAFF.

This chain's CDR3 is CASSYSPTPRTLGYTF. The DNA of the CDR3 is TGTGCCAGCAGTTACTCTCCCACTCCTAGGACTTTAGGCTACACCTTC. This chain uses TRBV6-5 with TRBJ1-2; D gene unclear. CDR1 is MNHEY, CDR2 SVGAGI, per germline. The V end lost 0 bases, the J end lost 8 bases, and 19 bases lay between the germline ends. The CDR3 is 16 amino acids.